Listed here is a single T cell receptor (beta chain). Antigen: not known. RNA amounts of roughly 0.45 to 1 ug underwent reverse transcription with random hexamers. Amplification of TCR beta CDR3 by immunoSEQ multiplex PCR spanned 54 Vbeta and 13 Jbeta. MiXCR was run by TCRdb on the immunoSEQ multiplex PCR reads, yielding one entry per CDR3 protein. There are about 300,000 distinct CDR3 sequences in the sample; 89% occur only once, and around 0.18% lies in the top ten. Between the trimmed V and J ends, which lost 3 bases and 4 bases, there was a span of 11 bases. Germline loops: CDR1 KGHDR, CDR2 SFDVKD. The CDR3 totals 14 residues. The sequenced target, TCR beta, came from blood CD8+ and CD4+ T cells. Multiple sclerosis controls were treatment-naive patients with stable or active relapsing-remitting disease. The data derive from a study of CD8 T cells in Susac syndrome. Study-level results: The study acknowledged a relatively small number of individuals in its TCR sequencing and HLA analysis.

Sequences were obtained from CD8+ T cells from PBMCs. The chain has TRBV24-1 and TRBJ1-1; no firm D call. The TCR was taken from a human donor with multiple sclerosis. The DNA of the CDR3 is TGTGCCACCAGTGATCCGTCCAAGCCCACTGAAGCTTTCTTT. Its protein is CATSDPSKPTEAFF.